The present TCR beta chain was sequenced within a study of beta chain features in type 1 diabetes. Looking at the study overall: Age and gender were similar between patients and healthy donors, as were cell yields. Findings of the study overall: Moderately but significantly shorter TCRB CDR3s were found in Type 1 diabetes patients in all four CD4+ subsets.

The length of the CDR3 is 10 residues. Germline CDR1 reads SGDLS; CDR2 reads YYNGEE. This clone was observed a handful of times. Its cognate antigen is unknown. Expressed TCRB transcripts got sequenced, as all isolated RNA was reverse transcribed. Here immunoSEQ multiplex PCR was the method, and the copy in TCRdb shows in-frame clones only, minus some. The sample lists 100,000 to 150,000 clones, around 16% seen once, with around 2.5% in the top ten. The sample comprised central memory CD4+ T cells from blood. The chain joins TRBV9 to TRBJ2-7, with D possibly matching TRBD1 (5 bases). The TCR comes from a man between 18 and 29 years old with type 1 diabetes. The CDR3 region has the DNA TGTTCAGGGTGCCCTTGCGAGCAGTACTTC. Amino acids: CSGCPCEQYF.